The source of this T cell receptor (beta chain) is a study of T cell repertoires in cytomegalovirus infection. This clonotype has just one count. Its antigen remains unknown. This CDR3 comprises 20 residues. Trimming removed 3 bases from V and 7 bases from J; junction bases left unmatched: 17. Germline values: CDR1 LGHNT, CDR2 FRNRAP. TCRdb fed the reads into MiXCR, producing one record per CDR3 protein. There are around 900,000 distinct CDR3 sequences in the sample; around 29% occur only once, and 11% to 15% lies in the top ten. This clonotype was obtained from a human donor in good health (CMV status not recorded). Some clones in this sample may be carry-over from other donors' samples. Here the sequenced sample was cultured CD8+ T cells from PBMCs, taken from culture after CMV antigen stimulation. The chain recombines TRBV12-5 with TRBJ2-1, with 14 bases fitting TRBD2. The CDR3 region is CASGFTYTGTSGGSRNEQFF. CDR3 nucleotides: TGTGCTAGTGGTTTCACTTACACCGGGACTAGCGGGGGATCGAGGAATGAGCAGTTCTTC.